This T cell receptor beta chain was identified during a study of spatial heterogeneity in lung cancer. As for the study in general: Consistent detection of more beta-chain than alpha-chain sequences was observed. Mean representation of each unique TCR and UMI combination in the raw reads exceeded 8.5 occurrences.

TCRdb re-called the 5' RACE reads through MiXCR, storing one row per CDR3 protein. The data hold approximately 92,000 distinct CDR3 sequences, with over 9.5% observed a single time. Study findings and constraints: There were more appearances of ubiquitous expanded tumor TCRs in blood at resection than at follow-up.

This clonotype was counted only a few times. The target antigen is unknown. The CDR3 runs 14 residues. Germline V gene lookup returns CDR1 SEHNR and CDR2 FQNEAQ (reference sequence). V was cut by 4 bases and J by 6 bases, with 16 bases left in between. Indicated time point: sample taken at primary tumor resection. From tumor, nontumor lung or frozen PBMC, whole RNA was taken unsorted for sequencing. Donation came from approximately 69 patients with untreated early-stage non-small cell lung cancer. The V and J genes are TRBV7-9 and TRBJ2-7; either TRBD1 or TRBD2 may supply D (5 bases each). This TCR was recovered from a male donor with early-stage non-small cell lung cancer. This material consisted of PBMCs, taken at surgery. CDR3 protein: CASSSGRLSTEQYF. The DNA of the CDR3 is TGTGCCAGCAGCTCGGGACGGCTATCCACCGAGCAGTACTTC.